The 29 T cell receptor beta chains given below trace back to one sample, sequenced in a study of technical replicates of blood from several donors. Sequenced by immunoSEQ multiplex PCR; TCRdb stores in-frame clones only, minus some. Among some 81,000 clones listed, 91% were seen once. Material: T cells isolated from PBMCs. These receptors were obtained from a human donor in good health.

The chain has TRBV5-1 and TRBJ1-2, with 7 bases fitting TRBD1. V shed 0 bases and J 5 bases; nucleotides not matched to a gene: 7. Germline V lookup: CDR1 SGHRS, CDR2 YFSETQ. The CDR3 length is 15 residues. Written as DNA, the CDR3 is TGCGCCAGCAGCTTGGTTCAGGGGGTAAGGTATGGCTACACCTTC. Amino acids: CASSLVQGVRYGYTF.

The chain joins TRBV21-1 to TRBJ2-7; the table's D call, TRBD2, has no DNA check behind it. TRBV21-1 represents a pseudogene. This CDR3 contains 12 residues. DNA for the CDR3: TGTGCCAGCAGTAGCGGGAGCAACGAGCAGTACTTC. Translation: CASSSGSNEQYF.

The rearrangement links TRBV15 to TRBJ2-2; D perhaps matches TRBD2 (5 bases). With 5 bases removed from V and 2 bases from J, the gap between germline ends came to 15 bases. The CDR3 is 16 amino acids. Germline CDR1 LNHNV, CDR2 YYDKDF (reference sequence). Here the CDR3 DNA reads TGTGCCACCAGCTCGCCGTACGGGGTAAACACCGGGGAGCTGTTTTTT. Encoded protein: CATSSPYGVNTGELFF.

V is TRBV11-2 and J is TRBJ2-2; no reliable D call. Trimming took 1 base from V and 5 from J, leaving 17 bases between them. The germline V gene encodes CDR1 SGHAT and CDR2 FQNNGV. This CDR3 region has 17 residues. The CDR3, as DNA: TGTGCCAGCAGCTTAGGCGAGGTTCTTGCGAGGACCGGGGAGCTGTTTTTT. Translation gives CASSLGEVLARTGELFF.

This chain links TRBV7-9 with TRBJ1-2; 8 nucleotides agree with TRBD1. This CDR3 region has 14 residues. Germline CDR1 and CDR2: SEHNR and FQNEAQ (reference sequence). With V trimmed by 3 bases and J by 4 bases, 4 bases remained unmatched. The CDR3, as DNA: TGTGCCAGCAGCTTGGACAGGGTATTCTATGGCTACACCTTC. Protein product: CASSLDRVFYGYTF.

The gene calls are TRBV7-6 and TRBJ2-5; perhaps TRBD2 as D (5 bases). Germline V CDR1 and CDR2: SGHVS, FNYEAQ. Deletions cut 5 bases from V and 0 bases from J, with 10 bases between. CDR3 size: 14 residues. The CDR3 DNA sequence: TGTGCCAGCAGCCCCCTCGGGAACCAAGAGACCCAGTACTTC. Protein: CASSPLGNQETQYF. The full variable domain, with the rest looked up from reference TRBV7-6 and TRBJ2-5, is GAGVSQSPRYKVTKRGQDVALRCDPISGHVSLYWYRQALGQGPEFLTYFNYEAQQDKSGLPNDRFSAERPEGSISTLTIQRTEQRDSAMYRCASSPLGNQETQYFGPGTRLLVL.

This chain connects TRBV6-1 to TRBJ2-1, with a possible D match to TRBD1 (6 bases). The CDR3 sequence is 13 residues long. Trimming cost V 11 bases and J 3 bases, with 14 bases left between them. Germline V gives CDR1 MNHNS, CDR2 SASEGT. The CDR3 region is CASGAGDYNEQFF. The CDR3 DNA reads TGTGCCTCAGGGGCAGGGGACTACAATGAGCAGTTCTTC.

This chain uses TRBV5-4 with TRBJ2-7; 12 nucleotides agree with TRBD2. The CDR3 consists of 15 residues. Losses at the gene ends were 1 base for V and 3 bases for J; bases not matched to a gene: 2. In germline, CDR1 is SGHNT, CDR2 YYREEE (reference sequence). Written as DNA, the CDR3 is TGTGCCAGCAGCTTGCCGACTAGCGGGAGCTACGAGCAGTACTTC. Its translation: CASSLPTSGSYEQYF.

The chain is built from TRBV2 and TRBJ2-1; a weak D match, TRBD2 (5 bases). CDR1 is SNHLY and CDR2 is FYNNEI in the germline V gene. V was trimmed by 4 bases and J by 5 bases, leaving 12 bases between them. The CDR3 totals 14 residues. The CDR3 nucleotides are TGTGCCAGCAGTGCCAGGACTCGGGACAATGAGCAGTTCTTC. This sequence encodes CASSARTRDNEQFF. The full variable domain, with the rest looked up from reference TRBV2 and TRBJ2-1, is EPEVTQTPSHQVTQMGQEVILRCVPISNHLYFYWYRQILGQKVEFLVSFYNNEISEKSEIFDDQFSVERPDGSNFTLKIRSTKLEDSAMYFCASSARTRDNEQFFGPGTRLTVL.

The CDR3 region has the DNA TGTGCCAGCAGCTTGGGGCGGAGGTACCAAGAGACCCAGTACTTC. Protein: CASSLGRRYQETQYF. The genes are TRBV5-6 and TRBJ2-5; D perhaps matches TRBD2 (5 bases). Trimming removed 0 bases at V and 0 bases at J, with 9 bases between. The CDR3 spans 15 residues. Germline lookup yields CDR1 SGHDT and CDR2 YYEEEE. Filled out from reference TRBV5-6 and TRBJ2-5, the complete variable domain reads DAGVTQSPTHLIKTRGQQVTLRCSPKSGHDTVSWYQQALGQGPQFIFQYYEEEERQRGNFPDRFSGHQFPNYSSELNVNALLLGDSALYLCASSLGRRYQETQYFGPGTRLLVL.

There are a few counts of this clone. The V call is TRBV4-1, the J call TRBJ1-1; 12 positions match TRBD1. After removal of 5 bases from V and 5 bases from J, the junction contained 6 bases not matched to a gene. Germline assignment: CDR1 MGHRA and CDR2 YSYEKL. The CDR3 contains 15 residues. The CDR3 DNA is TGCGCCAGCAGCTCGGGACAGGGGGCTAGTACTGAAGCTTTCTTT. Protein product: CASSSGQGASTEAFF.

The gene calls are TRBV7-6 and TRBJ2-5; possible D gene TRBD2, 7 bases. The germline CDR1 and CDR2 sequences are SGHVS and FNYEAQ. The CDR3 length is 16 residues. Between the trimmed V and J ends, which lost 2 bases and 5 bases, there was a span of 18 bases. The CDR3 sequence: CASSLSDRLGGETQYF. Here the CDR3 DNA reads TGTGCCAGCAGCTTATCTGACAGGCTGGGGGGGGAGACCCAGTACTTC.

The genes are TRBV11-2 and TRBJ1-5, with D perhaps TRBD1 (5 bases). With 1 base removed from V and 3 bases from J, the gap between germline ends came to 7 bases. The CDR3 is 14 residues long. Germline V gene sequence: CDR1 SGHAT, CDR2 FQNNGV. CDR3 nucleotides: TGTGCCAGCAGCTTAGCAGGGTCCAATCAGCCCCAGCATTTT. Translating it yields CASSLAGSNQPQHF.

V and J are TRBV4-1 and TRBJ1-4; TRBD1 might be the D (6 bases). V dropped 4 bases and J dropped 8 bases, with 17 bases sitting between them. The CDR3 runs 15 residues. Germline V gene sequence: CDR1 MGHRA, CDR2 YSYEKL. CDR3 region: CASSPQGMIREKLFF. The CDR3 DNA reads TGCGCCAGCAGCCCACAGGGTATGATCAGAGAAAAACTGTTTTTT.

The CDR3 sequence is CASSVAGSGSYNEQFF. DNA for the CDR3: TGCGCCAGCAGTGTGGCCGGGAGTGGCTCCTACAATGAGCAGTTCTTC. J is TRBJ2-1 and V is TRBV10-1; possible D gene TRBD2, 6 bases. This CDR3 contains 16 residues. V was shortened by 4 bases and J by 0 bases, with 13 bases between the two germline ends. The V gene's germline CDR1 is WNHNN and CDR2 SYGVQD (reference sequence).

The V call is TRBV10-3, the J call TRBJ2-1, with D perhaps matching TRBD2 (6 bases). CDR3 length equals 15 residues. V was trimmed by 3 bases and J by 5 bases, leaving 14 bases between them. Germline CDR1 is ENHRY and CDR2 is SYGVKD. The CDR3 sequence is CAISEVGTSNNEQFF. In DNA form, the CDR3 reads TGTGCCATCAGTGAAGTGGGAACTAGCAACAATGAGCAGTTCTTC.

The gene calls are TRBV9 and TRBJ2-1; possible D gene TRBD2, 5 bases. The V end lost 2 bases, the J end lost 6 bases, and 15 bases lay between the germline ends. The CDR3 length is 15 residues. Germline V gives CDR1 SGDLS, CDR2 YYNGEE. The CDR3 sequence is CASSVGLSRGNEQFF. The CDR3 DNA reads TGTGCCAGCAGCGTCGGTCTAAGCCGGGGCAATGAGCAGTTCTTC.

The gene calls are TRBV4-1 and TRBJ1-1; 8 bases align to TRBD1. CDR3 size: 15 residues. Germline CDR1 MGHRA, CDR2 YSYEKL. V lost 4 bases and J lost 4; bases outside the gene matches: 8. Here the CDR3 DNA reads TGCGCCAGCAGCCTGAGGACAGGGATAATCACTGAAGCTTTCTTT. It encodes CASSLRTGIITEAFF.

This chain links TRBV4-2 with TRBJ2-5, with TRBD2 matching over 16 bases. J gave up 3 bases and V 0 bases, and 4 bases lay outside the gene matches. Germline V gene lookup returns CDR1 LGHNA and CDR2 YNFKEQ. The CDR3 is 18 residues long. CDR3 nucleotides: TGTGCCAGCAGCCAAGAGCTCGGGACTAGCGGGGGGGAAGAGACCCAGTACTTC. This sequence encodes CASSQELGTSGGEETQYF.

The chain links TRBV27 to TRBJ2-7; D gene uncertain. The CDR3 is 15 amino acids. Germline V lookup: CDR1 MNHEY, CDR2 SMNVEV (reference sequence). With 3 bases removed from V and 6 bases from J, the gap between germline ends came to 18 bases. CDR3 bases: TGTGCCAGCAGTTTCTCCGGGTCTTCCTTAACCGAGCAGTACTTC. Protein: CASSFSGSSLTEQYF.

The V call is TRBV6-5, the J call TRBJ2-7, with TRBD1 identical over 7 bases. In germline, CDR1 is MNHEY, CDR2 SVGAGI. Trimming took 8 bases from V and 1 from J; bases not matched to a gene: 8. There are 14 residues in the CDR3. The DNA of the CDR3 is TGTGCCAGCCACGCCAGGGGACAGTCCTACGAGCAGTACTTC. Translating it yields CASHARGQSYEQYF.

The rearrangement uses TRBV2 and TRBJ2-2; D unclear. The CDR3 has 16 amino acids. Germline assignment: CDR1 SNHLY and CDR2 FYNNEI. V shed 2 bases and J shed 1 base, with 11 bases lying between them. Here the CDR3 DNA reads TGTGCCAGCAGTGAACGAGGTCTTGGGAACACCGGGGAGCTGTTTTTT. It encodes CASSERGLGNTGELFF.

V gene TRBV2 combines with J gene TRBJ2-5, with 10 bases that match TRBD2. Germline trimming cut 6 bases from V and 5 bases from J; bases unmatched to any gene: 9. The length of the CDR3 is 15 residues. Germline assignment: CDR1 SNHLY and CDR2 FYNNEI. The CDR3 loop is CASRDLLAGFETQYF. Written as DNA, the CDR3 is TGTGCCAGCAGAGACCTACTAGCGGGATTCGAGACCCAGTACTTC.

The J gene is TRBJ2-1, the V gene TRBV4-1; tentatively, D is TRBD2 (6 bases). Germline V CDR1 and CDR2: MGHRA, YSYEKL. V was shortened by 0 bases and J by 6 bases, with 21 bases between the two germline ends. The CDR3 is 18 residues long. DNA for the CDR3: TGCGCCAGCAGCCAAGATAGCATCGTGCGGGGTTCAGGCAATGAGCAGTTCTTC. This sequence encodes CASSQDSIVRGSGNEQFF.

The genes are TRBV28 and TRBJ2-7; no definite D call. The V and J ends lost 3 bases and 4 bases respectively, with 4 bases between them. The CDR3 is 11 amino acids. The V gene's germline CDR1 is MDHEN and CDR2 SYDVKM. The CDR3 protein is CASSLRYEQYF. In DNA, the CDR3 is TGTGCCAGCAGTTTGCGATACGAGCAGTACTTC. Full variable domain (rest looked up from reference TRBV28 and TRBJ2-7): DVKVTQSSRYLVKRTGEKVFLECVQDMDHENMFWYRQDPGLGLRLIYFSYDVKMKEKGDIPEGYSVSREKKERFSLILESASTNQTSMYLCASSLRYEQYFGPGTRLTVT.

This clone turned up a few times. Its ends do not fully match the called genes, so a read error is possible. The V call is TRBV10-3, the J call TRBJ2-5, with 8 bases that match TRBD2. The CDR3 totals 15 residues. Looked up from germline, CDR1 is ENHRY and CDR2 is SYGVKD. CDR3 sequence (DNA): TGTGCCATCAGTGGCGGGCTAGCGGGCCAACAGACCCAGTACTTC. Its protein product is CAISGGLAGQQTQYF.

This clone was seen more than once but under ten times. This chain uses TRBV2 with TRBJ2-7, with 10 bases aligning to TRBD1. CDR1 is SNHLY, CDR2 FYNNEI, per germline. The CDR3 is made up of 14 amino acids. Unmatched junction bases numbered 4, after V lost 6 bases and J lost 2 bases. DNA for the CDR3: TGTGCCAGCAGATTGGGACAGGGGCCCTACGAGCAGTACTTC. Translated: CASRLGQGPYEQYF. Combining the CDR3 with reference TRBV2 and TRBJ2-7 gives the whole variable domain EPEVTQTPSHQVTQMGQEVILRCVPISNHLYFYWYRQILGQKVEFLVSFYNNEISEKSEIFDDQFSVERPDGSNFTLKIRSTKLEDSAMYFCASRLGQGPYEQYFGPGTRLTVT.

This chain links TRBV9 with TRBJ2-2; TRBD2 matches 7 bases. Trimming at V came to 3 bases and at J to 8 bases, leaving 4 bases not matched to a gene. The CDR3 sequence is 13 residues long. The germline CDR1 and CDR2 sequences are SGDLS and YYNGEE. The CDR3 nucleotides are TGTGCCAGCAGCGCGGGGGGAGCTGGGGAGCTGTTTTTT. Translation gives CASSAGGAGELFF.

This chain links TRBV27 with TRBJ2-2; D uncertain. Germline V gene data show CDR1 as MNHEY and CDR2 as SMNVEV (reference sequence). This CDR3 spans 15 amino acids. The V end was cut by 7 bases, the J end by 0 bases, with 12 bases between. Written as DNA, the CDR3 is TGTGCCAGCAAAGAGAAACCCACGAACACCGGGGAGCTGTTTTTT. Translation gives CASKEKPTNTGELFF.